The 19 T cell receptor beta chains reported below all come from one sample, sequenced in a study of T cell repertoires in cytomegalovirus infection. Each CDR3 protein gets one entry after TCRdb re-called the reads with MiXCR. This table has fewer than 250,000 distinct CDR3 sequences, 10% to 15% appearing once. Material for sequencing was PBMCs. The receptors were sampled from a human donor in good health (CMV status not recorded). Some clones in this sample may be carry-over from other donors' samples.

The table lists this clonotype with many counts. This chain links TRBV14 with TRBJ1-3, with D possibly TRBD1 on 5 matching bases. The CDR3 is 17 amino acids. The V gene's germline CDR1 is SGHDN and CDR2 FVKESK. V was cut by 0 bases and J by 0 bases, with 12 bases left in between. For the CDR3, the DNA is TGTGCCAGCAGCCAAGACTCGGGACGGATCTCTGGAAACACCATATATTTT. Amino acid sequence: CASSQDSGRISGNTIYF.

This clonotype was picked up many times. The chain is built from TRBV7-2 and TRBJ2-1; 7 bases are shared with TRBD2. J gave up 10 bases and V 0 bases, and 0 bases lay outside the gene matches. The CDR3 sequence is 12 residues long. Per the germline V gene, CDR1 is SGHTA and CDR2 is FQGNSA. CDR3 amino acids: CASSLARGEQFF. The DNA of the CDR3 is TGTGCCAGCAGCTTAGCGCGGGGGGAGCAGTTCTTC.

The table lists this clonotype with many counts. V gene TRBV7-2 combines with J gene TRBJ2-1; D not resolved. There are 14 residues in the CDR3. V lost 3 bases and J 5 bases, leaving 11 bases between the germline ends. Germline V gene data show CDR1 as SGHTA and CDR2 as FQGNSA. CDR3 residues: CASSFLRANNEQFF. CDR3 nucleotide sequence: TGTGCCAGCAGCTTCCTCCGGGCCAACAATGAGCAGTTCTTC.

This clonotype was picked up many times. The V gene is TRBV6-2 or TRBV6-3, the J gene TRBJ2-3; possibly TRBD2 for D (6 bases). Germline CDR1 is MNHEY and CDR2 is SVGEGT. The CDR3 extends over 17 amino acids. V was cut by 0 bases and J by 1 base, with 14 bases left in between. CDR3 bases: TGTGCCAGCAGTTACTCGATCGAGGAGGGACGCACAGATACGCAGTATTTT. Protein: CASSYSIEEGRTDTQYF.

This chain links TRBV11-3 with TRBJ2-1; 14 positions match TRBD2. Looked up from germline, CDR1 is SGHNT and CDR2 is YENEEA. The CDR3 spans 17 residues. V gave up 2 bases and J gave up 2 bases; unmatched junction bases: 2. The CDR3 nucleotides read TGTGCCAGCAGCTTAAGGGGACTAGCGGGGGCCTACAATGAGCAGTTCTTC. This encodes CASSLRGLAGAYNEQFF.

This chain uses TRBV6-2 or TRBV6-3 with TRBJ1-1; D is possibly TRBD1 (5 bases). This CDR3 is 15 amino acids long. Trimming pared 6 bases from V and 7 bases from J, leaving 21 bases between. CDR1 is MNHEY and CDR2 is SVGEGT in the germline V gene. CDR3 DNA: TGTGCCAGCAGCCCAGGGATACCGTTGTCCCTTGAAGCTTTCTTT. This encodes CASSPGIPLSLEAFF.

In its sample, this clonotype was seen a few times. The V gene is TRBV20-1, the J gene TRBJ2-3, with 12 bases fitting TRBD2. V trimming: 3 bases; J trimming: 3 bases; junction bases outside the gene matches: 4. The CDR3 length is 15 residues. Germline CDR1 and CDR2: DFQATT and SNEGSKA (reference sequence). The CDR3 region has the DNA TGCAGTGCTAGGATACTAGCGGGGGGAACAGATACGCAGTATTTT. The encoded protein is CSARILAGGTDTQYF.

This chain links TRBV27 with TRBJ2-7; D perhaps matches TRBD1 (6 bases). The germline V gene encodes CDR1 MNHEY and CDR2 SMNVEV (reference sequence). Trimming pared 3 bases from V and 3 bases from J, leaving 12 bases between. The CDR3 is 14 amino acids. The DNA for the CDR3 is TGTGCCAGCAGTTTCTCGGGACATCACTACGAGCAGTACTTC. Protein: CASSFSGHHYEQYF.

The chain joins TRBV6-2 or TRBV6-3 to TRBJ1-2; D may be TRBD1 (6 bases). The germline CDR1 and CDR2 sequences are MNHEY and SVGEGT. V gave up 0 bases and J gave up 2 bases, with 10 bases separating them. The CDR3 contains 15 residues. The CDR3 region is CASSYSRGHNYGYTF. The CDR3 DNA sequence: TGTGCCAGCAGTTACTCGAGGGGACACAACTATGGCTACACCTTC.

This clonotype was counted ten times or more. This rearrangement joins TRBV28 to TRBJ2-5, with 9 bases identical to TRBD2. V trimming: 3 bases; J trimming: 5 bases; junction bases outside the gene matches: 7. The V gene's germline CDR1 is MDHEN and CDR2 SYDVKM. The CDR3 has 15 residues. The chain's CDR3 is CASSFTREGGETQYF. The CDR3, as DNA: TGTGCCAGCAGTTTCACGCGGGAGGGCGGGGAGACCCAGTACTTC.

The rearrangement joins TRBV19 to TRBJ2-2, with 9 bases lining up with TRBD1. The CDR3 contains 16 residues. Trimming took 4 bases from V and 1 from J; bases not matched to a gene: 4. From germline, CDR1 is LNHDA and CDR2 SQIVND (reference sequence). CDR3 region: CASSKQGAMNTGELFF. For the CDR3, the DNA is TGTGCCAGTAGTAAACAGGGGGCAATGAACACCGGGGAGCTGTTTTTT. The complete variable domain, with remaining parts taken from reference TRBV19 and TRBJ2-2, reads DGGITQSPKYLFRKEGQNVTLSCEQNLNHDAMYWYRQDPGQGLRLIYYSQIVNDFQKGDIAEGYSVSREKKESFPLTVTSAQKNPTAFYLCASSKQGAMNTGELFFGEGSRLTVL.

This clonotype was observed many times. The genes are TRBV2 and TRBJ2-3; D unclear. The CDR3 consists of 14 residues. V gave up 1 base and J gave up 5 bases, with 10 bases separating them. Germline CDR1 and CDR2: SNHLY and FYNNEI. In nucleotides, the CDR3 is TGTGCCAGCAGTGAAGGCGGTTGGATAGATACGCAGTATTTT. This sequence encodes CASSEGGWIDTQYF. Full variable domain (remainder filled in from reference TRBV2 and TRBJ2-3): EPEVTQTPSHQVTQMGQEVILRCVPISNHLYFYWYRQILGQKVEFLVSFYNNEISEKSEIFDDQFSVERPDGSNFTLKIRSTKLEDSAMYFCASSEGGWIDTQYFGPGTRLTVL.

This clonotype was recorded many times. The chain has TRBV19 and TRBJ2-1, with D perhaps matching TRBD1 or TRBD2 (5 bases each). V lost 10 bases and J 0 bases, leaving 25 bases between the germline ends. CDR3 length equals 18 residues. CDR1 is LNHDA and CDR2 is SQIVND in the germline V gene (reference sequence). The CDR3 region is CATQGGRDLSSSYNEQFF. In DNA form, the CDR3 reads TGTGCCACTCAAGGAGGCAGGGACCTATCGAGCTCCTACAATGAGCAGTTCTTC.

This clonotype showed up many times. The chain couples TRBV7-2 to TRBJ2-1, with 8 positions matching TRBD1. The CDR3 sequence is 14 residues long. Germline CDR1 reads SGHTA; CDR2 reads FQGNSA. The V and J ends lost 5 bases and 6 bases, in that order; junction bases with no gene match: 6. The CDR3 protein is CASSARTGFNEQFF. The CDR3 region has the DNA TGTGCCAGCAGCGCGAGGACAGGGTTCAATGAGCAGTTCTTC. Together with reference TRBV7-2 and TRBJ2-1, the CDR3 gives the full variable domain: GAGVSQSPSNKVTEKGKDVELRCDPISGHTALYWYRQSLGQGLEFLIYFQGNSAPDKSGLPSDRFSAERTGGSVSTLTIQRTQQEDSAVYLCASSARTGFNEQFFGPGTRLTVL.

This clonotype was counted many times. CDR3 DNA sequence: TGTGCCAGCAGCTCCACCTCGGGGCGGGAGGGCCACGAGCAGTTCTTC. Amino acids: CASSSTSGREGHEQFF. This chain connects TRBV11-2 to TRBJ2-1, with 9 bases aligning to TRBD2. Germline CDR1 and CDR2: SGHAT and FQNNGV. With V trimmed by 4 bases and J by 10 bases, 14 bases remained unmatched. The CDR3 length is 16 residues. Filled out from reference TRBV11-2 and TRBJ2-1, the complete variable domain reads EAGVAQSPRYKIIEKRQSVAFWCNPISGHATLYWYQQILGQGPKLLIQFQNNGVVDDSQLPKDRFSAERLKGVDSTLKIQPAKLEDSAVYLCASSSTSGREGHEQFFGPGTRLTVL.

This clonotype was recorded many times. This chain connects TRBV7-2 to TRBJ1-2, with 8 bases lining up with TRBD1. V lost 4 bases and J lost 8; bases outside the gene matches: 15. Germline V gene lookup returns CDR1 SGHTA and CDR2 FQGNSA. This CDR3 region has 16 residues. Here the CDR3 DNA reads TGTGCCAGCAGCTCAACCGGGACAGGCTTCTATGGCGGCTACACCTTC. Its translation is CASSSTGTGFYGGYTF.

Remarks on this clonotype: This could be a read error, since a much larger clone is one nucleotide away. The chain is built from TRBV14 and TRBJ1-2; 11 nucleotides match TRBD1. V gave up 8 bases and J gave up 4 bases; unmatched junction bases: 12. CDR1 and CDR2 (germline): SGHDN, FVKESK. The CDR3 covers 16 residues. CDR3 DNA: TGTGCCAGCGGACCCAGCGGGACAGGGGGTGCCTATGGCTACACCTTC. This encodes CASGPSGTGGAYGYTF. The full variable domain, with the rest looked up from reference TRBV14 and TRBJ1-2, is EAGVTQFPSHSVIEKGQTVTLRCDPISGHDNLYWYRRVMGKEIKFLLHFVKESKQDESGMPNNRFLAERTGGTYSTLKVQPAELEDSGVYFCASGPSGTGGAYGYTFGSGTRLTVV.

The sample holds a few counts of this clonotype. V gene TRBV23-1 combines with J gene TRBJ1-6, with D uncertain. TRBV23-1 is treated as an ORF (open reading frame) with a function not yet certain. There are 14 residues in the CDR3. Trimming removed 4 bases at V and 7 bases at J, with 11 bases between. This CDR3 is CASSPPTENSPLHF. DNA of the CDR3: TGCGCCAGCAGTCCACCGACCGAAAATTCACCCCTCCACTTT.

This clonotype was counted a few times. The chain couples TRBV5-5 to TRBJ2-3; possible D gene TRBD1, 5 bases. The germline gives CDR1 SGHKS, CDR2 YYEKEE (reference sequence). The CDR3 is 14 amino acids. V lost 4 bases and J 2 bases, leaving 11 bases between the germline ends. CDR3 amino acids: CASSPRTHTDTQYF. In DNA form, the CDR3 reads TGTGCCAGCAGCCCCCGGACACACACAGATACGCAGTATTTT.